This entry lists 11 T cell receptor beta chains sequenced from one sample in a study of control samples from healthy donors and cancer patients. The repertoire was sequenced with immunoSEQ multiplex PCR; TCRdb's copy has only in-frame clones and lacks some. This table has about 22,000 clones, roughly 84% appearing once. Sequencing was done on a sample of PBMCs. The receptors here all came from a man aged 55 to 69 with head and neck cancer.

This clone turned up a few times. The V gene is TRBV30, the J gene TRBJ2-7, with D possibly TRBD2 on 5 matching bases. The CDR3 is 11 amino acids. Germline V CDR1 and CDR2: GTSNPN, SVGIG (reference sequence). Trimming cost V 8 bases and J 2 bases, with 10 bases left between them. The CDR3 nucleotides read TGTGCCACATCTAGCCCCTACGAGCAGTACTTC. Translated, it gives CATSSPYEQYF. The whole variable domain, remainder taken from reference TRBV30 and TRBJ2-7, is SQTIHQWPATLVQPVGSPLSLECTVEGTSNPNLYWYRQAAGRGLQLLFYSVGIGQISSEVPQNLSASRPQDRQFILSSKKLLLSDSGFYLCATSSPYEQYFGPGTRLTVT.

This clone has only one observation. The gene calls are TRBV7-2 and TRBJ2-2, with 7 nucleotides matching TRBD1. V lost 5 bases and J lost 1; bases outside the gene matches: 7. The CDR3 is 16 residues long. Germline lookup yields CDR1 SGHTA and CDR2 FQGNSA. CDR3 DNA: TGTGCCAGCAGCCCCGGGACAGATCGGAACACCGGGGAGCTGTTTTTT. Protein: CASSPGTDRNTGELFF.

The rearrangement links TRBV6-6 to TRBJ2-7; the D gene is possibly TRBD1 (6 bases). Trimming cost V 5 bases and J 4 bases, with 15 bases left between them. The CDR3 spans 14 residues. From germline, CDR1 is MNHNY and CDR2 SVGAGI (reference sequence). For the CDR3, the DNA is TGTGCCAGCAGTATAGGACAGTACGGGTACGAGCAGTACTTC. Amino acid sequence: CASSIGQYGYEQYF.

The chain carries TRBV6-6 and TRBJ1-1; 10 bases align to TRBD1. CDR3 size: 14 residues. Germline V CDR1 and CDR2: MNHNY, SVGAGI (reference sequence). The trim removed 8 bases at V and 2 bases at J, leaving 5 bases unmatched. The chain's CDR3 is CASWLTGGNTEAFF. The CDR3 nucleotides are TGTGCCAGCTGGCTGACAGGGGGCAACACTGAAGCTTTCTTT.

This clone occurred a few times. The chain employs TRBV7-2 and TRBJ1-6; no reliable D call. The CDR3 has 15 residues. In germline, CDR1 is SGHTA, CDR2 FQGNSA. V was shortened by 4 bases and J by 7 bases, with 14 bases between the two germline ends. In DNA, the CDR3 is TGTGCCAGCAGCTCCGGGATTCGTTCAAATTCACCCCTCCACTTT. Translating it yields CASSSGIRSNSPLHF.

The gene calls are TRBV4-3 and TRBJ1-1; TRBD1 might be the D (6 bases). The CDR3 contains 15 residues. Germline V gives CDR1 LGHNA, CDR2 YSLEER. Deletions cut 0 bases from V and 7 bases from J, with 15 bases between. The CDR3: CASSQDQRGTDEAFF. The CDR3 bases are TGCGCCAGCAGCCAAGATCAAAGGGGGACGGATGAAGCTTTCTTT.

This chain uses TRBV5-1 with TRBJ1-2; the D gene is possibly TRBD1 (6 bases). This CDR3 is built from 21 residues. Trimming cost V 0 bases and J 5 bases, with 32 bases left between them. CDR1 is SGHRS and CDR2 is YFSETQ in the germline V gene. CDR3 region: CASSLAARTVLNSESKYGYTF. For the CDR3, the DNA is TGCGCCAGCAGCTTGGCGGCTAGGACAGTATTGAACTCGGAGTCGAAATATGGCTACACCTTC. The variable domain in full, with the rest retrieved from reference TRBV5-1 and TRBJ1-2, is KAGVTQTPRYLIKTRGQQVTLSCSPISGHRSVSWYQQTPGQGLQFLFEYFSETQRNKGNFPGRFSGRQFSNSRSEMNVSTLELGDSALYLCASSLAARTVLNSESKYGYTFGSGTRLTVV.

The chain has TRBV5-1 and TRBJ2-3; 12 nucleotides match TRBD2. With 0 bases clipped from V and 2 bases from J, the junction kept 4 bases outside the gene matches. CDR1 SGHRS and CDR2 YFSETQ come from the germline V gene. This CDR3 spans 17 amino acids. In DNA form, the CDR3 reads TGCGCCAGCAGCTTGGCGACTAGCGGGGGACCCACAGATACGCAGTATTTT. This codes for CASSLATSGGPTDTQYF.

A few counts support this clone. V and J are TRBV29-1 and TRBJ1-1, with unresolved D. CDR1 SQVTM and CDR2 ANQGSEA come from the germline V gene. V gave up 7 bases and J gave up 5 bases, with 11 bases separating them. This CDR3 contains 11 residues. CDR3 coding DNA: TGCAGCGGACGGCTGGGAACTGAAGCTTTCTTT. It translates to CSGRLGTEAFF.

The chain is built from TRBV7-2 and TRBJ2-2; D unresolved. The germline V gene has CDR1 SGHTA and CDR2 FQGNSA. The CDR3 sequence is 15 residues long. Trimming pared 2 bases from V and 0 bases from J, leaving 7 bases between. The CDR3 DNA reads as TGTGCCAGCAGCTTAACAGCCTCGAACACCGGGGAGCTGTTTTTT. This codes for CASSLTASNTGELFF.

By frequency in the sample, this clone is medium-sized. The sample carries other DNA sequences with the same CDR3. The genes are TRBV5-4 and TRBJ1-1; TRBD1 matches at 7 bases. Germline-derived CDR1 and CDR2 are SGHNT and YYREEE (reference sequence). Trimming took 0 bases from V and 0 from J; bases not matched to a gene: 5. The CDR3 spans 16 residues. DNA of the CDR3: TGTGCCAGCAGCTTGGCCGGGACAGCAATGAACACTGAAGCTTTCTTT. Translating gives CASSLAGTAMNTEAFF.